The clone carrying this T cell receptor (beta chain) was picked up a small number of times. Its antigen is undetermined. These data originate in a study of T cells after yellow fever vaccination. Study-level information: In the case of low-cell-number fractions, SMART-Seq v4 Ultra Low Input was used for preparation.

By 5'RACE template switching, TCR cDNA was produced, with a universal primer site and UMIs added in the process. TCRdb re-called the 5' RACE reads through MiXCR, storing one row per CDR3 protein. The sample contains about 340,000 distinct CDR3 sequences, under 15% of which appear only once. Study-wide points: A faster peak, day 5 versus 15, was reached by the weaker secondary response. There was a small share of clonotypes that showed up in both the CD4 and CD8 compartments.

V was clipped by 3 bases and J by 7 bases, with 15 bases between them. The CDR3 is 13 residues long. Germline V CDR1 and CDR2: SQVTM, ANQGSEA. The V gene is TRBV29-1, the J gene TRBJ1-2, with TRBD1 as a possible D gene (6 bases). Sequenced material: CD4+ T cells sorted from PBMCs, taken 15 days after the yellow fever booster vaccination. The TCR originated in a man aged 18-30 years who received the YFV17D yellow fever vaccine. CDR3 amino acids: CSVDFIGGSGYTF. As DNA, the CDR3 is TGCAGCGTTGATTTCATTGGGGGCTCTGGCTACACCTTC. The whole variable domain, filled in from reference TRBV29-1 and TRBJ1-2, reads SAVISQKPSRDICQRGTSLTIQCQVDSQVTMMFWYRQQPGQSLTLIATANQGSEATYESGFVIDKFPISRPNLTFSTLTVSNMSPEDSSIYLCSVDFIGGSGYTFGSGTRLTVV.